Sequencing of this T cell receptor (beta chain) was carried out in a study of shared clonotypes between healthy human individuals. Study outcomes and limitations: Despite large depth, rarefaction showed incomplete sorted-subset sequencing. Richness estimates generally favored naive over memory subsets. The researchers took only blood, and tissue repertoires probably look different.

Each sorted subset replicate got 200 ng genomic DNA, 25,000 to 30,000 genomes. Sequenced by immunoSEQ multiplex PCR; TCRdb stores in-frame clones only, minus some. The data show 2 million to 2.5 million clones, with 85% to 95% seen just once and approximately 0.41% held by the top ten. Comment on this clone: The antigen is undetermined.

Per the germline V gene, CDR1 is WNHNN and CDR2 is SYGVQD (reference sequence). This CDR3 has 13 residues. V was cut by 8 bases and J by 6 bases, with 16 bases left in between. This TCR was sampled from a man in his late teens or twenties in good health. Some clones in this sample may be carry-over from other donors' samples. This sequence joins TRBV10-1 and TRBJ1-1; possible D gene TRBD1, 6 bases. Sample: naive CD4+ T cells from PBMCs. Subset indicated: CD45RA+ positively selected. DNA of the CDR3: TGCGCCAGCTCGAATACAGGGATTGCTGAAGCTTTCTTT. It specifies CASSNTGIAEAFF.